A single sample gave rise to the 27 T cell receptor beta chains below, sequenced in a study of blood T cell repertoires in COVID-19. Clones were sequenced by immunoSEQ multiplex PCR, and TCRdb holds only the in-frame ones, with some missing. The sample lists 300,000 or so clones; roughly 90% were seen once. The sample consisted of peripheral blood. The receptors were gathered from a man between 18 and 35 years old who had recovered from COVID-19.

For the CDR3, the DNA is TGTGCCAGCTCACCACCGGCAGGGGGCGCGTCTGGCTACACCTTC. It yields the protein CASSPPAGGASGYTF. The V gene is TRBV18, the J gene TRBJ1-2; TRBD1 agrees at 8 bases. The CDR3 runs 15 residues. V trimming: 0 bases; J trimming: 7 bases; junction bases outside the gene matches: 7. Germline CDR1 and CDR2: KGHSH and LQKENI.

Only one count was recorded for this clone. V usage is TRBV24-1 and J usage is TRBJ1-1, with TRBD1 matching 9 bases. V was pared by 4 bases and J by 11 bases, with 10 bases of the junction left unmatched. This CDR3 has 14 amino acids. Germline V lookup: CDR1 KGHDR, CDR2 SFDVKD. The CDR3: CATSDPNTGTGAFF. CDR3 sequence (DNA): TGTGCCACCAGTGACCCTAACACCGGGACAGGGGCTTTCTTT.

J is TRBJ1-1 and V is TRBV29-1; tentative D call: TRBD1 (5 bases). The germline V gene encodes CDR1 SQVTM and CDR2 ANQGSEA. The CDR3 totals 13 residues. V was trimmed by 5 bases and J by 4 bases, leaving 14 bases between them. The CDR3 protein is CSVRGLGGTEAFF. DNA of the CDR3: TGCAGCGTTAGGGGTTTGGGGGGCACTGAAGCTTTCTTT.

The chain couples TRBV29-1 to TRBJ2-3; TRBD2 aligns across 10 bases. V lost 0 bases and J lost 0; bases outside the gene matches: 3. This CDR3 contains 16 residues. Germline assignment: CDR1 SQVTM and CDR2 ANQGSEA. As DNA, the CDR3 is TGCAGCGTTGAAGATCGGACTAGCGGTAGCACAGATACGCAGTATTTT. It yields the protein CSVEDRTSGSTDTQYF.

This clone showed up just a few times. V usage is TRBV9 and J usage is TRBJ1-6; 8 bases line up with TRBD1. Looked up from germline, CDR1 is SGDLS and CDR2 is YYNGEE. V shed 6 bases and J 7 bases; nucleotides not matched to a gene: 9. The CDR3 is 15 residues long. The CDR3 here is CASTGTGIENSPLHF. The CDR3 DNA reads as TGTGCCAGCACCGGGACAGGAATCGAGAATTCACCCCTCCACTTT.

The CDR3 loop is CASSPPGTSGHNEQFF. The DNA of the CDR3 is TGTGCCAGCTCACCCCCGGGGACTAGCGGGCACAATGAGCAGTTCTTC. V gene TRBV18 combines with J gene TRBJ2-1; TRBD2 matches at 12 bases. J was trimmed by 5 bases and V by 3 bases; bases with no gene match: 5. The germline CDR1 and CDR2 sequences are KGHSH and LQKENI. The CDR3 loop spans 16 amino acids. Drawing the rest from reference TRBV18 and TRBJ2-1, the complete variable domain is NAGVMQNPRHLVRRRGQEARLRCSPMKGHSHVYWYRQLPEEGLKFMVYLQKENIIDESGMPKERFSAEFPKEGPSILRIQQVVRGDSAAYFCASSPPGTSGHNEQFFGPGTRLTVL.

The chain couples TRBV19 to TRBJ2-1; D perhaps matches TRBD2 (7 bases). Trimming stripped 4 bases from V and 6 bases from J, with 16 bases between. This CDR3 region has 15 residues. Looked up from germline, CDR1 is LNHDA and CDR2 is SQIVND (reference sequence). The CDR3 loop reads CASSRGAGASNEQFF. The CDR3 bases are TGTGCCAGTAGTAGGGGGGCGGGAGCTAGCAATGAGCAGTTCTTC.

J is TRBJ2-7 and V is TRBV27, with 9 bases identical to TRBD2. The CDR3 loop spans 15 amino acids. V shed 3 bases and J 4 bases; nucleotides not matched to a gene: 7. CDR1 is MNHEY and CDR2 is SMNVEV in the germline V gene (reference sequence). The CDR3 DNA reads TGTGCCAGCAGTTTGGGCCTAGCGGGAATATACGAGCAGTACTTC. This gives the protein CASSLGLAGIYEQYF.

This rearrangement joins TRBV30 to TRBJ2-1; D may be TRBD1 (6 bases). Germline lookup yields CDR1 GTSNPN and CDR2 SVGIG (reference sequence). CDR3 length: 12 amino acids. V shed 5 bases and J shed 6 bases, with 11 bases lying between them. Here the CDR3 DNA reads TGTGCCTGGGGGGGCGGCCCCAATGAGCAGTTCTTC. It codes for CAWGGGPNEQFF.

In its sample, this clone was seen once. The chain links TRBV6-1 to TRBJ2-2, with D maybe TRBD2 (6 bases). Germline V gene data show CDR1 as MNHNS and CDR2 as SASEGT. This CDR3 has 15 amino acids. The germline V and J ends were trimmed by 1 base and 4 bases, with 10 bases remaining between them. CDR3 nucleotides: TGTGCCAGCAGTGAAGGGGGGGTCGGCACCGGGGAGCTGTTTTTT. Its protein is CASSEGGVGTGELFF.

V usage is TRBV6-6 and J usage is TRBJ2-7, with D perhaps TRBD2 (5 bases). CDR1 and CDR2 from the germline V gene are MNHNY and SVGAGI (reference sequence). Trimming stripped 6 bases from V and 6 bases from J, with 12 bases between. This CDR3 comprises 12 residues. The CDR3 DNA reads TGTGCCAGCAGAAAGAGGGAGTCCGAGCAGTACTTC. It codes for CASRKRESEQYF.

This clone came up once. This chain connects TRBV7-9 to TRBJ1-1, with D perhaps TRBD1 (5 bases). The CDR3 has 15 residues. Germline CDR1 and CDR2: SEHNR and FQNEAQ (reference sequence). Trimming left V 2 bases short and J 1 base short, with 11 bases between. The CDR3 DNA is TGTGCCAGCAGCTTATCTGGGACTTGGAACACTGAAGCTTTCTTT. It yields the protein CASSLSGTWNTEAFF.

The chain combines TRBV11-2 with TRBJ1-6; 12 bases fit TRBD1. The CDR3 runs 18 residues. The V segment lost 6 bases and the J segment 10 bases; nucleotides outside the gene matches: 16. From germline, CDR1 is SGHAT and CDR2 FQNNGV. In DNA, the CDR3 is TGTGCCAGCAGGGAACCGGGACAGGGGGCTGGCAAAGGGTCACCCCTCCACTTT. Its translation is CASREPGQGAGKGSPLHF.

The CDR3 is CASSIISGGDYGYTF. Written as DNA, the CDR3 is TGTGCCAGTAGTATTATCTCGGGGGGAGACTATGGCTACACCTTC. The V gene is TRBV19, the J gene TRBJ1-2, with a tentative D call TRBD1 (5 bases). The CDR3 is made up of 15 amino acids. Germline loops: CDR1 LNHDA, CDR2 SQIVND (reference sequence). Trimming stripped 3 bases from V and 3 bases from J, with 14 bases between.

This rearrangement joins TRBV7-9 to TRBJ2-7, with 7 bases matching TRBD1. V was pared by 5 bases and J by 2 bases, with 12 bases of the junction left unmatched. This CDR3 contains 16 residues. Per germline, CDR1 SEHNR and CDR2 FQNEAQ (reference sequence). The CDR3 region has the DNA TGTGCCAGCAGCCGTGCTGTACTCGGGACAGCCTACGAGCAGTACTTC. It is translated as CASSRAVLGTAYEQYF. Drawing the rest from reference TRBV7-9 and TRBJ2-7, the complete variable domain is DTGVSQNPRHKITKRGQNVTFRCDPISEHNRLYWYRQTLGQGPEFLTYFQNEAQLEKSRLLSDRFSAERPKGSFSTLEIQRTEQGDSAMYLCASSRAVLGTAYEQYFGPGTRLTVT.

The chain links TRBV4-2 to TRBJ2-3; 8 bases are a match to TRBD2. Germline CDR1 is LGHNA and CDR2 is YNFKEQ. V shed 0 bases and J 4 bases; nucleotides not matched to a gene: 6. The CDR3 is 16 amino acids. CDR3 sequence (DNA): TGTGCCAGCAGCCAAGAGCCGGGACTAGGGGCAGATACGCAGTATTTT. Protein sequence: CASSQEPGLGADTQYF.

The rearrangement joins TRBV25-1 to TRBJ2-1; 7 bases align to TRBD2. This CDR3 contains 15 residues. Per germline, CDR1 MGHDK and CDR2 SYGVNS. V gave up 3 bases and J gave up 3 bases; unmatched junction bases: 5. CDR3 in amino acids: CASSDVAGLYNEQFF. The DNA of the CDR3 is TGTGCCAGCAGTGACGTAGCGGGCCTCTACAATGAGCAGTTCTTC.

The chain uses TRBV15 and TRBJ1-1; TRBD1 is a possible D gene (6 bases). The germline V gene has CDR1 LNHNV and CDR2 YYDKDF (reference sequence). This CDR3 contains 15 residues. The V and J ends lost 4 bases and 4 bases respectively, with 16 bases between them. CDR3 region: CATSISGGEGTEAFF. CDR3 bases: TGTGCCACCAGCATATCTGGGGGCGAGGGCACTGAAGCTTTCTTT.

J is TRBJ2-2 and V is TRBV18; D perhaps matches TRBD1 (6 bases). The length of the CDR3 is 16 residues. The V end lost 0 bases, the J end lost 6 bases, and 14 bases lay between the germline ends. The germline V gene has CDR1 KGHSH and CDR2 LQKENI. The CDR3 bases are TGTGCCAGCTCACCACCGGGGGCGTTTTCTCCCGGGGAGCTGTTTTTT. Amino acids: CASSPPGAFSPGELFF.

The chain recombines TRBV2 with TRBJ1-1; D is perhaps TRBD1 (5 bases). Germline-derived CDR1 and CDR2 are SNHLY and FYNNEI. Trimming took 2 bases from V and 11 from J, leaving 12 bases between them. This CDR3 is 12 amino acids long. The CDR3 sequence is CASSERGPEAFF. For the CDR3, the DNA is TGTGCCAGCAGTGAAAGGGGCCCGGAGGCTTTCTTT.

The rearrangement uses TRBV7-2 and TRBJ2-7, with 7 bases identical to TRBD1. This CDR3 region has 18 residues. CDR1 SGHTA and CDR2 FQGNSA come from the germline V gene. Germline trimming cut 1 base from V and 0 bases from J; bases unmatched to any gene: 12. The CDR3 sequence is CASSLVGPGQQSSYEQYF. The CDR3, as DNA: TGTGCCAGCAGCTTAGTTGGACCGGGACAGCAGAGCTCCTACGAGCAGTACTTC.

The V and J genes are TRBV24-1 and TRBJ1-4, with 7 nucleotides matching TRBD1. CDR1 is KGHDR and CDR2 is SFDVKD in the germline V gene. V was clipped by 1 base and J by 4 bases; unmatched bases: 5. The CDR3 has 16 residues. In DNA form, the CDR3 reads TGTGCCACCAGTGATTTATCGACAGGGATTAATGAAAAACTGTTTTTT. This sequence encodes CATSDLSTGINEKLFF.

The V gene is TRBV6-5, the J gene TRBJ1-2; no reliable D call. The V end was cut by 2 bases, the J end by 4 bases, with 14 bases between. From germline, CDR1 is MNHEY and CDR2 SVGAGI. The CDR3 extends over 15 amino acids. CDR3 in amino acids: CASSYGGGRGYGYTF. The DNA for the CDR3 is TGTGCCAGCAGTTACGGAGGAGGGCGGGGCTATGGCTACACCTTC.

The chain uses TRBV3-1 (or the pseudogene TRBV3-2) and TRBJ1-2, with D possibly matching TRBD1 (6 bases). Trimming cost V 3 bases and J 6 bases, with 14 bases left between them. CDR1 and CDR2 (germline): LGHDT, YNNKEL (reference sequence). The CDR3 consists of 14 residues. The CDR3 region has the DNA TGTGCCAGCAGCCAGAACCAGGGGTCGCATGGCTACACCTTC. Translation gives CASSQNQGSHGYTF.

The CDR3 DNA reads as TGTGCCAGCAGCTTTGAGAGCAATCAGCCCCAGCATTTT. Its translation is CASSFESNQPQHF. J is TRBJ1-5 and V is TRBV7-2; D uncertain. The CDR3 runs 13 residues. Trimming removed 3 bases at V and 1 base at J, with 4 bases between. The germline V gene encodes CDR1 SGHTA and CDR2 FQGNSA.

This sequence joins TRBV19 and TRBJ2-5; 8 nucleotides align to TRBD2. CDR3 size: 17 residues. Losses at the gene ends were 0 bases for V and 2 bases for J; bases not matched to a gene: 8. In germline, CDR1 is LNHDA, CDR2 SQIVND (reference sequence). Here the CDR3 reads CASSIDHGGALQETQYF. DNA for the CDR3: TGTGCCAGTAGTATAGATCACGGGGGGGCATTACAAGAGACCCAGTACTTC.

The chain carries TRBV6-5 and TRBJ1-1; D possibly corresponds to TRBD1 (5 bases). V lost 2 bases to trimming and J lost 0 bases, with 10 bases between them. There are 15 residues in the CDR3. Germline V gene lookup returns CDR1 MNHEY and CDR2 SVGAGI. This chain's CDR3 is CASSYAARVNTEAFF. The CDR3 region has the DNA TGTGCCAGCAGTTACGCCGCCAGGGTGAACACTGAAGCTTTCTTT.